The TCR beta chain under discussion was sequenced for a study of T-cell reconstitution after alpha-beta-depleted transplantation in children. CDR3 length: 15 residues. J lost 4 bases, V lost 1 base, and 4 bases had no gene match. Germline CDR1 SGHKS, CDR2 YYEKEE (reference sequence). The authors prepared the TCRbeta library with unique molecular identifiers. TCRdb reprocessed the PCR reads with MiXCR, giving one entry per CDR3 protein. The repertoire holds about 200,000 distinct CDR3 sequences, with more than 14% as singletons. The chain employs TRBV5-5 and TRBJ2-1, with 8 bases lining up with TRBD2. This clonotype originated in a human donor who donated a stem cell graft to a child with acute lymphoblastic leukemia. Sample: PBMCs from the stem cell graft donor, taken from the stem cell graft. This chain's CDR3 is CASSLSSGTYNEQFF. The CDR3 DNA follows: TGTGCCAGCAGCTTGAGTAGCGGGACATACAATGAGCAGTTCTTC.